The entry that follows covers one T cell receptor (beta chain) sequence. This sample is part of a study of blood T cell repertoires in COVID-19. The CDR3 is 16 amino acids. CDR1 is MNHNY and CDR2 is SVGAGI in the germline V gene (reference sequence). The trim removed 0 bases at V and 6 bases at J, leaving 7 bases unmatched. The table came from immunoSEQ multiplex PCR; TCRdb's copy has only in-frame clones and leaves some out. The table has tens of thousands of clones, 85% to 90% seen once; the top ten hold roughly 3%. Sequenced: peripheral blood. The gene calls are TRBV6-6 and TRBJ2-1; 8 nucleotides match TRBD1. This receptor was identified in a man between 45 and 60 years old with active COVID-19. CDR3 amino acids: CASSYSTGQGSNEQFF. The DNA of the CDR3 is TGTGCCAGCAGTTACTCGACAGGACAGGGCTCCAATGAGCAGTTCTTC.